These 9 T cell receptor beta chains were all obtained from the same sample, sequenced in a study of blood T cells in healthy people across ages. The authors ran a second PCR of about 7 to 12 cycles using a sample-barcoded 5' primer and a J-beta primer mix. TCRdb re-derived calls from the 5' RACE reads in MiXCR, one entry per CDR3 protein. The sample lists about 1,600,000 distinct CDR3 sequences; approximately 38% were seen once. Sequences were obtained from blood. The receptors stem from a woman aged 18-35 years in good health.

V usage is TRBV5-1 and J usage is TRBJ1-1; 7 bases align to TRBD1. Per the germline V gene, CDR1 is SGHRS and CDR2 is YFSETQ. CDR3 length equals 16 residues. The ends lost 1 base at V and 4 bases at J; junction bases unmatched: 10. CDR3 DNA sequence: TGCGCCAGCAGCTTGCGACAGGGTGGTGCGGGCACTGAAGCTTTCTTT. Protein sequence: CASSLRQGGAGTEAFF.

The CDR3 region is CASSEFQSGQATNEKLFF. The DNA for the CDR3 is TGTGCCAGCAGTGAATTTCAATCCGGACAAGCAACTAATGAAAAACTGTTTTTT. This chain connects TRBV25-1 to TRBJ1-4; D is perhaps TRBD1 (5 bases). The CDR3 has 18 amino acids. V dropped 1 base and J dropped 0 bases, with 15 bases sitting between them. CDR1 and CDR2 from the germline V gene are MGHDK and SYGVNS.

The chain links TRBV4-1 to TRBJ2-3; tentatively, D is TRBD2 (5 bases). CDR3 length: 14 amino acids. Per germline, CDR1 MGHRA and CDR2 YSYEKL. Trimming pared 3 bases from V and 4 bases from J, leaving 11 bases between. CDR3 sequence (DNA): TGCGCCAGCAGCCACGGACCGGGGTCAGATACGCAGTATTTT. It codes for CASSHGPGSDTQYF.

CDR3 coding DNA: TGTGCCAGCAGTTTTCGGGGGGGCCTGAAGACCCAGTACTTC. Translated: CASSFRGGLKTQYF. V and J are TRBV12-3 or TRBV12-4 and TRBJ2-5; the match to TRBD2 covers 8 bases. Trimming cost V 3 bases and J 6 bases; bases outside gene matches: 6. This CDR3 comprises 14 residues.

Only a few counts were recorded for this clonotype. The chain employs TRBV5-1 and TRBJ2-2, with 7 bases lining up with TRBD2. The CDR3 loop spans 17 amino acids. Germline CDR1 SGHRS, CDR2 YFSETQ. The J segment lost 0 bases and the V segment lost 3 bases, leaving 8 bases of the junction unmatched. CDR3 protein: CASSSSLAATNTGELFF. CDR3 bases: TGCGCCAGCAGCTCGTCGCTAGCGGCAACGAACACCGGGGAGCTGTTTTTT.

The J gene is TRBJ2-1, the V gene TRBV20-1; 9 nucleotides align to TRBD2. The CDR3 has 14 amino acids. With V trimmed by 2 bases and J by 4 bases, 3 bases remained unmatched. Germline V lookup: CDR1 DFQATT, CDR2 SNEGSKA (reference sequence). This chain's CDR3 is CSARMAGGYNEQFF. DNA for the CDR3: TGCAGTGCTAGAATGGCGGGAGGGTACAATGAGCAGTTCTTC.

As DNA, the CDR3 is TGTGCCAGCAGGCCGGACGGCATGAACACTGAAGCTTTCTTT. As protein: CASRPDGMNTEAFF. The rearrangement uses TRBV2 and TRBJ1-1; D is uncertain. The V end was cut by 6 bases, the J end by 0 bases, with 11 bases between. CDR1 and CDR2 from the germline V gene are SNHLY and FYNNEI. This CDR3 spans 14 amino acids.

This clonotype was seen a handful of times. The chain carries TRBV29-1 and TRBJ1-2; 7 nucleotides line up with TRBD1. Germline V CDR1 and CDR2: SQVTM, ANQGSEA. This CDR3 is 14 amino acids long. After removal of 4 bases from V and 4 bases from J, the junction contained 9 bases not matched to a gene. This CDR3 is CSVAGTDFLYGYTF. In DNA, the CDR3 is TGCAGCGTTGCCGGGACAGACTTCCTCTATGGCTACACCTTC.

In its sample, this clonotype was seen a few times. The rearrangement uses TRBV6-1 and TRBJ1-2, with TRBD1 matching 7 bases. CDR3 size: 15 residues. The junction had 8 bases not matched to a gene; V was cut back by 7 bases and J by 0 bases. CDR1 MNHNS and CDR2 SASEGT come from the germline V gene. The CDR3: CASIFPDRPNYGYTF. The CDR3 DNA is TGTGCCAGCATCTTTCCGGACAGGCCTAACTATGGCTACACCTTC.